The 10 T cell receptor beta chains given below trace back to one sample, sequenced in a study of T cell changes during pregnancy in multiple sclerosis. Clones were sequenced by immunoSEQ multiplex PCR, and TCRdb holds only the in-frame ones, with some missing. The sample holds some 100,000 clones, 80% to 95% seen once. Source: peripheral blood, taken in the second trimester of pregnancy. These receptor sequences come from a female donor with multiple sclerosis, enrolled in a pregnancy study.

CDR3: CASSLAGNKKPQHF. As DNA, the CDR3 is TGTGCCAGCAGCTTAGCTGGCAACAAGAAGCCCCAGCATTTT. The V and J genes are TRBV11-2 and TRBJ1-5; D call uncertain. Germline values: CDR1 SGHAT, CDR2 FQNNGV. The CDR3 sequence is 14 residues long. V was cut by 1 base and J by 8 bases, with 12 bases left in between. Full variable domain (missing parts from reference TRBV11-2 and TRBJ1-5): EAGVAQSPRYKIIEKRQSVAFWCNPISGHATLYWYQQILGQGPKLLIQFQNNGVVDDSQLPKDRFSAERLKGVDSTLKIQPAKLEDSAVYLCASSLAGNKKPQHFGDGTRLSIL.

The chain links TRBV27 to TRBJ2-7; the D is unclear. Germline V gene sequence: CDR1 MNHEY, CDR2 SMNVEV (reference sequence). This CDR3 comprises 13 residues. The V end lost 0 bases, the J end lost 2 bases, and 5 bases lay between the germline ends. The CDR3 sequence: CASSLSEPYEQYF. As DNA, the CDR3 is TGTGCCAGCAGTTTATCGGAGCCCTACGAGCAGTACTTC.

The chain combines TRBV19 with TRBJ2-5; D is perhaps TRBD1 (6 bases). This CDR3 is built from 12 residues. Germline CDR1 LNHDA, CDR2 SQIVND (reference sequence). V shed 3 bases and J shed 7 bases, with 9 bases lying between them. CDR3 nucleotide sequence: TGTGCCAGTAGTATGTCAGGGGTGACCCAGTACTTC. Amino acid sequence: CASSMSGVTQYF.

Here the CDR3 reads CASSSLAGGPYAEQYF. The CDR3 bases are TGTGCCAGCAGTTCTCTAGCGGGAGGGCCATATGCCGAGCAGTACTTC. V and J are TRBV28 and TRBJ2-7, with 12 bases aligning to TRBD2. The junction had 10 bases not matched to a gene; V was cut back by 4 bases and J by 6 bases. Germline-derived CDR1 and CDR2 are MDHEN and SYDVKM. The CDR3 spans 16 residues.

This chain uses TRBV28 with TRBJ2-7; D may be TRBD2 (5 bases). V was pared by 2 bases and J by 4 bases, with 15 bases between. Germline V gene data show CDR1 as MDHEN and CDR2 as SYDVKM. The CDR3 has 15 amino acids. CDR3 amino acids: CASSLPSSGKYEQYF. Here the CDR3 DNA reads TGTGCCAGCAGTTTACCTAGCAGTGGGAAGTACGAGCAGTACTTC.

CDR3 in DNA: TGTGCCAGCAGCCCTGATAGCGGAGTGGGCTCCTACAATGAGCAGTTCTTC. Translated, it gives CASSPDSGVGSYNEQFF. This rearrangement joins TRBV11-3 to TRBJ2-1; D is possibly TRBD2 (6 bases). CDR1 is SGHNT and CDR2 is YENEEA in the germline V gene. V was trimmed by 5 bases and J by 0 bases, leaving 17 bases between them. This CDR3 has 17 residues.

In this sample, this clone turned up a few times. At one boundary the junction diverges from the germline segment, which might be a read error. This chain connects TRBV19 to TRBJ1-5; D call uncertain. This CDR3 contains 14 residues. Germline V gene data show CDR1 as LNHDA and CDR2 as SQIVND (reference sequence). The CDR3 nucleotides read TGTGCCAGTAATATATACGGGATCAATCAGCCCCAGCATTTT. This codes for CASNIYGINQPQHF.

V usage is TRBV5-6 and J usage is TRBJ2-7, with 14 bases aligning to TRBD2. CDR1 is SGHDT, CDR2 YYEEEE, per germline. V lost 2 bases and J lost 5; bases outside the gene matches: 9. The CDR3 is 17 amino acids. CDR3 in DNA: TGTGCCAGCAGCTTTAAGGGACTAGCGGGAGCGCGCCACGAGCAGTACTTC. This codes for CASSFKGLAGARHEQYF.

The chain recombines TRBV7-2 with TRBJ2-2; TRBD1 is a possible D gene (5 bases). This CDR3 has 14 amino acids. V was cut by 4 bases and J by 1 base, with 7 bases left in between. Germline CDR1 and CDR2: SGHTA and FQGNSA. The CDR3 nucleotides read TGTGCCAGCAGCTGGACACAGAACACCGGGGAGCTGTTTTTT. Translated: CASSWTQNTGELFF.

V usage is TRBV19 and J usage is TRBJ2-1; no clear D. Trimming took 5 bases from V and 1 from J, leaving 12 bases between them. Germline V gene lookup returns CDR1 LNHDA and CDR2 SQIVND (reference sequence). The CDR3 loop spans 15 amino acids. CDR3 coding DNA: TGTGCCAGTAGTCTAACTATAAGTTCCTACAATGAGCAGTTCTTC. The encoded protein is CASSLTISSYNEQFF.